The source of this T cell receptor (beta chain) is a study of cytomegalovirus exposure and HLA in healthy donors. Study outcomes and limitations: It was confirmed in vitro that three of the CMV-associated chains were specific for CMV antigens.

Concerning this clone itself: Its specificity is unknown.

The assay was immunoSEQ multiplex PCR, and TCRdb's table has in-frame clones only and misses some. The sample has approximately 50,000 clones; 88% are singletons. What was sequenced was PBMCs. This TCR came from a woman in her 30s in good health and CMV-seronegative.

The CDR3 reads CAIGLGLAGGQYEQYF. The CDR3 DNA sequence: TGTGCCATCGGCCTCGGACTAGCGGGAGGGCAATACGAGCAGTACTTC. V usage is TRBV10-3 and J usage is TRBJ2-7, with 15 bases aligning to TRBD2. Trimming took 8 bases from V and 4 from J; bases not matched to a gene: 9. The length of the CDR3 is 16 residues. Per the germline V gene, CDR1 is ENHRY and CDR2 is SYGVKD.